The 18 T cell receptor delta chains below all came from one sample that was sequenced in a study of Vδ1+ human thymocytes. Sequences come from RNA converted to cDNA by reverse transcription. Multiplex PCR used pooled V-gene forward primers and a constant-region reverse primer to amplify CDR3s. TCRdb reapplied CATT to the multiplex PCR reads. The sample lists about 75,000 delta-chain clones; approximately 37% were seen once. Study observations and caveats: In the thymus, TRG and TRD repertoires looked highly polyclonal with Gaussian CDR3 lengths.

The antigens for these receptors are not known. Sequenced input: Vdelta1+ gamma-delta thymocytes from the thymus. Stated subset: FACS-sorted CD3+ TCRalphabeta- TCRVdelta1+ TCRVdelta2- thymocytes. All receptors derive from a boy under three years old who had congenital heart surgery.

The chain employs TRDV1 and TRDJ1; TRDD3 agrees at 9 bases. This CDR3 is 20 amino acids long. V shed 3 bases and J 0 bases; nucleotides not matched to a gene: 17. Per the germline V gene, CDR1 is TSWWSYY and CDR2 is QGS. The CDR3 region has the DNA TGTGCTCTTGGGGAGGGGAAGGCGGTACTGGGGGACAGGTACACCGATAAACTCATCTTT. Translated: CALGEGKAVLGDRYTDKLIF.

The V gene is TRDV1, the J gene TRDJ1; TRDD3 matches 10 bases. Germline lookup yields CDR1 TSWWSYY and CDR2 QGS. CDR3 length equals 24 residues. The V and J ends lost 5 bases and 0 bases, in that order; junction bases with no gene match: 30. The CDR3 loop reads CALGQRPSSVLGDRVPPYTDKLIF. CDR3 DNA: TGTGCTCTTGGGCAACGGCCTTCCTCTGTACTGGGGGATCGGGTTCCACCCTACACCGATAAACTCATCTTT.

The sample holds a few counts of this clone. The sample carries other DNA sequences with the same CDR3. This chain connects TRDV1 to TRDJ1; 8 bases align to TRDD3. Germline V gene sequence: CDR1 TSWWSYY, CDR2 QGS. The CDR3 length is 18 residues. V shed 0 bases and J 0 bases; nucleotides not matched to a gene: 9. The CDR3 spells CALGELVLLLGDTDKLIF. In DNA form, the CDR3 reads TGTGCTCTTGGGGAACTGGTACTGTTACTGGGGGACACCGATAAACTCATCTTT.

This clone was seen more than once but under ten times. The chain carries TRDV1 and TRDJ1, with 8 bases that match TRDD3. V shed 0 bases, J shed 0 bases, and the junction held 24 bases outside the gene matches. Germline-derived CDR1 and CDR2 are TSWWSYY and QGS. The CDR3 consists of 23 residues. The CDR3 sequence is CALGELVAFQELGGRRYTDKLIF. DNA for the CDR3: TGTGCTCTTGGGGAACTAGTGGCCTTCCAGGAACTGGGGGGCCGGAGGTACACCGATAAACTCATCTTT.

The chain couples TRDV1 to TRDJ1, with unresolved D. The V end was cut by 5 bases, the J end by 0 bases, with 31 bases between. The CDR3 is 21 residues long. Per the germline V gene, CDR1 is TSWWSYY and CDR2 is QGS. The CDR3, as DNA: TGTGCTCTTGGGAAGGGTACCCTCTACGTCCGTACACCCGTGTACACCGATAAACTCATCTTT. Amino acids: CALGKGTLYVRTPVYTDKLIF.

A word on this clone: Sequence at one end of the junction differs from germline and may be a read error. The genes are TRDV1 and TRDJ1, with TRDD3 identical over 8 bases. There are 17 residues in the CDR3. Germline CDR1 and CDR2: TSWWSYY and QGS. Here the CDR3 DNA reads TGTGCTCTTGGGGAATACCCAGGGATACGCGTCACCGATAAACTCACCTTT. This encodes CALGEYPGIRVTDKLTF.

The V gene is TRDV1, the J gene TRDJ1; TRDD2 aligns across 9 bases. CDR3 length equals 25 residues. Germline V gene lookup returns CDR1 TSWWSYY and CDR2 QGS. J was trimmed by 0 bases and V by 2 bases; bases with no gene match: 31. The CDR3 DNA follows: TGTGCTCTTGGGGAATTAGGACGCCTTCCTACCGGCTGGGGACCCGGCAGGCCCTACACCGATAAACTCATCTTT. It is translated as CALGELGRLPTGWGPGRPYTDKLIF.

This chain uses TRDV1 with TRDJ1, with 9 bases fitting TRDD3. CDR1 and CDR2 (germline): TSWWSYY, QGS. With 0 bases clipped from V and 3 bases from J, the junction kept 14 bases outside the gene matches. CDR3 size: 19 residues. The CDR3 region is CALGELSIRGILEADKLIF. The DNA of the CDR3 is TGTGCTCTTGGGGAACTCAGTATCCGGGGGATACTTGAGGCCGATAAACTCATCTTT.

The genes are TRDV1 and TRDJ1, with 13 bases fitting TRDD3. Germline CDR1 and CDR2: TSWWSYY and QGS. CDR3 size: 21 residues. V shed 2 bases and J 1 base; nucleotides not matched to a gene: 16. CDR3 sequence: CALGEGATYELGDTSTDKLIF. Written as DNA, the CDR3 is TGTGCTCTTGGGGAAGGGGCTACATACGAACTGGGGGATACGTCCACCGATAAACTCATCTTT.

This clone was picked up a small number of times. The rearrangement joins TRDV1 to TRDJ1; 9 bases align to TRDD3. The V gene's germline CDR1 is TSWWSYY and CDR2 QGS. The V gene end was trimmed by 5 bases and the J gene end by 1 base; junction bases not matched to a gene: 11. The CDR3 consists of 17 residues. This CDR3 is CALGPYYWGTFTDKLIF. Here the CDR3 DNA reads TGTGCTCTTGGGCCCTATTACTGGGGGACTTTCACCGATAAACTCATCTTT.

There are a few counts of this clone. The chain recombines TRDV1 with TRDJ1; D possibly corresponds to TRDD3 (6 bases). The germline V gene encodes CDR1 TSWWSYY and CDR2 QGS. The CDR3 spans 15 residues. The germline V and J ends were trimmed by 0 bases and 9 bases, with 17 bases remaining between them. The CDR3 is CALGELRKRDWELIF. Here the CDR3 DNA reads TGTGCTCTTGGGGAACTCCGAAAGAGAGACTGGGAACTCATCTTT.

This chain links TRDV1 with TRDJ1; D is perhaps TRDD3 (5 bases). This CDR3 spans 22 amino acids. V lost 2 bases and J lost 0, with 31 bases in between. Germline CDR1 and CDR2: TSWWSYY and QGS. CDR3 in DNA: TGTGCTCTTGGGGAAGGCCTAAATGGGATCCCCCGGCGGAAACGGTACACCGATAAACTCATCTTT. This gives the protein CALGEGLNGIPRRKRYTDKLIF.

The chain is built from TRDV1 and TRDJ1, with D unclear. The CDR3 totals 13 residues. V gave up 11 bases and J gave up 0 bases, with 13 bases separating them. Germline V gene data show CDR1 as TSWWSYY and CDR2 as QGS. In DNA form, the CDR3 reads TGTGCTTTGACCCCGGCCTACACCGATAAACTCATCTTT. This encodes CALTPAYTDKLIF.

The rearrangement joins TRDV2 to TRDJ1; D might be TRDD3 (6 bases). CDR1 and CDR2 (germline): GEAIGNYY, EKD. The ends were cut back, 9 bases at V and 0 bases at J, with 22 bases in the middle. The CDR3 is 16 amino acids. The CDR3, as DNA: TGTGCCACTCGGGGATCTCTCCTTATTCACACCGATAAACTCATCTTT. The encoded protein is CATRGSLLIHTDKLIF.

This clone was detected a few times. The gene calls are TRDV1 and TRDJ1; D perhaps matches TRDD2 (5 bases). CDR1 is TSWWSYY and CDR2 is QGS in the germline V gene. V lost 3 bases and J 0 bases, leaving 17 bases between the germline ends. This CDR3 spans 17 amino acids. The CDR3 loop reads CALGEPTRSPYTDKLIF. As DNA, the CDR3 is TGTGCTCTTGGGGAGCCTACTAGGTCTCCCTACACCGATAAACTCATCTTT.

This rearrangement joins TRDV1 to TRDJ1, with 9 bases identical to TRDD3. The germline gives CDR1 TSWWSYY, CDR2 QGS. This CDR3 has 19 residues. With 1 base clipped from V and 6 bases from J, the junction kept 18 bases outside the gene matches. The CDR3 here is CALGEPRTASHTGGHKLIF. CDR3 DNA sequence: TGTGCTCTTGGGGAACCTAGGACCGCTTCCCATACTGGGGGACATAAACTCATCTTT.

This chain connects TRDV1 to TRDJ1; TRDD2 is a possible D gene (5 bases). CDR1 TSWWSYY and CDR2 QGS come from the germline V gene. CDR3 length: 17 residues. V lost 4 bases, J lost 0 bases, and 18 bases lay in between. The DNA of the CDR3 is TGTGCTCTTGGGGTCACCCGCCTACGAGGGAACACCGATAAACTCATCTTT. Amino acids: CALGVTRLRGNTDKLIF.

The chain has TRDV2 and TRDJ1, with a possible D match to TRDD3 (6 bases). V was trimmed by 1 base and J by 0 bases, leaving 20 bases between them. The CDR3 spans 18 residues. Germline-derived CDR1 and CDR2 are GEAIGNYY and EKD. The DNA of the CDR3 is TGTGCCTGTGACACGTCCCCTCCTGGGGAGTTGTACACCGATAAACTCATCTTT. Amino acids: CACDTSPPGELYTDKLIF.